This is a list of T cell receptor beta chains from one sample in a study of blood T cell repertoires in COVID-19. Clones were read by immunoSEQ multiplex PCR, and TCRdb kept only the in-frame ones, dropping some. The sample holds some 150,000 clones, about 88% seen once. Sample: peripheral blood. The receptor source for this set is a human donor in a cohort sampled during active COVID-19. Both conserved end residues are part of each CDR3. The order of the fields is D gene, J gene, V gene, clone size, CDR3 protein, CDR3 DNA. D genes are given only for firm matches. A clone size is listed for some rows: how often the clone was seen (once, few, many), or a class if it is expanded.

D: TRBD2
J: TRBJ2-1
V: TRBV27
size: NA
CDR3: CASSLVAGGPSNEQFF
DNA: TGTGCCAGCAGTTTAGTGGCGGGGGGGCCCTCCAATGAGCAGTTCTTC

D: NA
J: TRBJ1-1
V: TRBV19
size: NA
CDR3: CASSLSTGGNTEAFF
DNA: TGTGCCAGTAGTCTTTCTACCGGGGGAAACACTGAAGCTTTCTTT

D: NA
J: TRBJ1-2
V: TRBV5-8
size: NA
CDR3: CASSPGDRFIYGYTF
DNA: TGTGCCAGCAGCCCAGGTGACAGGTTTATCTATGGCTACACCTTC

D: NA
J: TRBJ1-1
V: TRBV5-1
size: NA
CDR3: CASSAGTQIPATEAFF
DNA: TGCGCCAGCAGCGCAGGTACACAGATCCCTGCCACTGAAGCTTTCTTT

D: TRBD2
J: TRBJ2-5
V: TRBV5-1
size: NA
CDR3: CASSLKLAGGLRETQYF
DNA: TGCGCCAGCAGCTTGAAGCTAGCGGGGGGGCTTAGAGAGACCCAGTACTTC

D: TRBD2
J: TRBJ2-7
V: TRBV7-2
size: NA
CDR3: CASSPILAGANYEQYF
DNA: TGTGCCAGCAGCCCAATTTTAGCGGGGGCAAACTACGAGCAGTACTTC

D: TRBD1
J: TRBJ2-5
V: TRBV20-1
size: NA
CDR3: CSASLFTETGEETQYF
DNA: TGCAGTGCTAGTCTTTTTACTGAGACAGGGGAAGAGACCCAGTACTTC

D: TRBD1
J: TRBJ1-6
V: TRBV19
size: NA
CDR3: CATYRDRYSYNSPLHF
DNA: TGTGCCACTTACCGGGACAGGTACTCCTATAATTCACCCCTCCACTTT

D: TRBD2
J: TRBJ2-1
V: TRBV19
size: NA
CDR3: CASSMGTSGRSEQFF
DNA: TGTGCCAGTAGTATGGGGACTAGCGGGAGATCTGAGCAGTTCTTC

D: TRBD1
J: TRBJ1-5
V: TRBV6-5
size: NA
CDR3: CASSRGQVDQPQHF
DNA: TGTGCCAGCAGCCGTGGACAGGTTGACCAGCCCCAGCATTTT

D: NA
J: TRBJ1-5
V: TRBV6-2/TRBV6-3
size: few
CDR3: CASSQGTLNQPQHF
DNA: TGTGCCAGCAGTCAGGGAACTCTCAATCAGCCCCAGCATTTT

D: TRBD2
J: TRBJ2-3
V: TRBV11-3
size: NA
CDR3: CASSAGEVTDTQYF
DNA: TGTGCCAGCAGCGCGGGGGAGGTCACAGATACGCAGTATTTT

D: TRBD2
J: TRBJ2-1
V: TRBV11-2
size: NA
CDR3: CASSQTSGTSYNEQFF
DNA: TGTGCCAGCAGTCAGACTAGCGGGACCTCCTACAATGAGCAGTTCTTC

D: NA
J: TRBJ2-3
V: TRBV28
size: NA
CDR3: CASSFLRTDTQYF
DNA: TGTGCCAGCAGTTTTTTGAGAACAGATACGCAGTATTTT

D: NA
J: TRBJ2-3
V: TRBV19
size: NA
CDR3: CASSMGNTDTQYF
DNA: TGTGCCAGTAGTATGGGCAACACAGATACGCAGTATTTT

D: TRBD1
J: TRBJ1-5
V: TRBV3-1/TRBV3-2
size: few
CDR3: CASSQGGQGNTLQHF
DNA: TGTGCCAGCAGCCAAGGAGGACAGGGCAATACACTCCAGCATTTT

D: NA
J: TRBJ2-5
V: TRBV7-2
size: once
CDR3: CASSLRQQGETQYF
DNA: TGTGCCAGCAGCTTACGGCAACAGGGAGAGACCCAGTACTTC

D: TRBD1
J: TRBJ2-7
V: TRBV30
size: NA
CDR3: CAWRKMRTGASYEQYF
DNA: TGTGCCTGGAGGAAGATGCGGACAGGGGCATCCTACGAGCAGTACTTC

D: NA
J: TRBJ1-3
V: TRBV18
size: NA
CDR3: CASSPGRQAGNTIYF
DNA: TGTGCCAGCTCACCAGGTCGACAGGCCGGAAACACCATATATTTT

D: NA
J: TRBJ2-3
V: TRBV4-1
size: NA
CDR3: CASSQREVDTQYF
DNA: TGCGCCAGCAGCCAAAGGGAGGTAGATACGCAGTATTTT

D: NA
J: TRBJ1-2
V: TRBV6-5
size: NA
CDR3: CASSYRGANYGYTF
DNA: TGTGCCAGCAGTTATAGGGGTGCTAACTATGGCTACACCTTC

D: NA
J: TRBJ2-7
V: TRBV7-2
size: NA
CDR3: CASSSSGKRGEQYF
DNA: TGTGCCAGCAGCTCATCCGGGAAACGCGGGGAGCAGTACTTC

D: NA
J: TRBJ1-5
V: TRBV7-9
size: NA
CDR3: CASSLGGAGFDQPQHF
DNA: TGTGCCAGCAGCTTAGGGGGTGCAGGGTTCGATCAGCCCCAGCATTTT

D: NA
J: TRBJ2-7
V: TRBV7-8
size: few
CDR3: CASSLRRISYEQYF
DNA: TGTGCCAGCAGCTTAAGGAGGATCTCCTACGAGCAGTACTTC

D: TRBD1
J: TRBJ1-1
V: TRBV10-3
size: NA
CDR3: CAISRAGGQGDTEAFF
DNA: TGTGCCATCAGCCGAGCGGGCGGACAGGGGGACACTGAAGCTTTCTTT

D: NA
J: TRBJ2-3
V: TRBV27
size: once
CDR3: CASSFGASGTGDTQYF
DNA: TGTGCCAGCAGTTTTGGGGCTAGCGGGACAGGTGATACGCAGTATTTT

D: TRBD2
J: TRBJ2-3
V: TRBV5-6
size: NA
CDR3: CASSGRGGLKDTQYF
DNA: TGTGCCAGCAGCGGGCGGGGGGGCCTAAAAGATACGCAGTATTTT